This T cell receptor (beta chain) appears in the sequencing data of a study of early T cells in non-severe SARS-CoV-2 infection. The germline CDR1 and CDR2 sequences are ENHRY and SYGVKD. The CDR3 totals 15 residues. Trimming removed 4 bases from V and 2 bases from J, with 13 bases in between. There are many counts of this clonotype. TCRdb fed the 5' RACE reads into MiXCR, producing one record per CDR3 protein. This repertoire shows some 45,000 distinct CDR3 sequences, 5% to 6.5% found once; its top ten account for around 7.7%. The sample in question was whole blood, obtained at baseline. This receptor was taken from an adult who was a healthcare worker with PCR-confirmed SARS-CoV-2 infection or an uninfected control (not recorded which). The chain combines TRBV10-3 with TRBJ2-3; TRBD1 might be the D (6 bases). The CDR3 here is CAISASGTNTDTQYF. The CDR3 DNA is TGTGCCATCAGTGCCTCCGGGACAAACACAGATACGCAGTATTTT.